What follows describes a single T cell receptor beta chain. This sample stems from a study of blood T cell repertoires in COVID-19. The table came from immunoSEQ multiplex PCR; TCRdb's copy has only in-frame clones and leaves some out. The data contain approximately 120,000 clones, around 74% of them seen just once; the ten biggest clones take up 4.5% to 6%. With 1 base removed from V and 1 base from J, the gap between germline ends came to 8 bases. This CDR3 comprises 16 residues. Germline CDR1 and CDR2: SEHNR and FQNEAQ (reference sequence). Enrolled during active infection, Seattle patients were then followed longitudinally.

The chain combines TRBV7-9 with TRBJ2-6; a weak D match, TRBD2 (6 bases). Sequencing was carried out using peripheral blood. The TCR sequence derives from an elderly man with COVID-19, enrolled during active disease. CDR3 sequence: CASSLGRDSGANVLTF. The CDR3 DNA reads as TGTGCCAGCAGCTTAGGGCGGGATTCTGGGGCCAACGTCCTGACTTTC.